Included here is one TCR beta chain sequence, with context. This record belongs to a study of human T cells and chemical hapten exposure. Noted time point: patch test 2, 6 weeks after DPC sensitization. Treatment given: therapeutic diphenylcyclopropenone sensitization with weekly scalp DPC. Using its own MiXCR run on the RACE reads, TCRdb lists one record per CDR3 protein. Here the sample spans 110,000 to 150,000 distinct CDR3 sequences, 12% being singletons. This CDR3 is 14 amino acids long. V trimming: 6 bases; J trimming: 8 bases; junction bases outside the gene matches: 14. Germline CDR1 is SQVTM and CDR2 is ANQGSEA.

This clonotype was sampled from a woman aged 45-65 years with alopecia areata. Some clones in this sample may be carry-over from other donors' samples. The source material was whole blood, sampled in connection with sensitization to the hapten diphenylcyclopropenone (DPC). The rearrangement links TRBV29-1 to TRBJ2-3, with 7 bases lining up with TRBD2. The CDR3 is CSVAPSGGEGTQYF. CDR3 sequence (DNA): TGCAGCGTCGCCCCCTCGGGAGGAGAGGGTACGCAGTATTTT.